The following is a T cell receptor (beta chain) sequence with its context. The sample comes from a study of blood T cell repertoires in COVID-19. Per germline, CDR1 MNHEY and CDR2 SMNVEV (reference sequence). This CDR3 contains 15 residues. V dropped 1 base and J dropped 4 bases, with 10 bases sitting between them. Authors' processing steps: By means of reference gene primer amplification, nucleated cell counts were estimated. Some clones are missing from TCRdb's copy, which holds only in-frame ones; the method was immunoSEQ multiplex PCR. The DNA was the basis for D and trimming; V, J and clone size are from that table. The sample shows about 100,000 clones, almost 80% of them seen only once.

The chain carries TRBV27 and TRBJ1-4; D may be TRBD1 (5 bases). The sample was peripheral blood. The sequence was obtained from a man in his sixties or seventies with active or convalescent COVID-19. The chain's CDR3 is CASSLLNQGNEKLFF. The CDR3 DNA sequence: TGTGCCAGCAGTTTATTAAACCAGGGTAATGAAAAACTGTTTTTT. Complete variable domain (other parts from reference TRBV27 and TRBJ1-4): EAQVTQNPRYLITVTGKKLTVTCSQNMNHEYMSWYRQDPGLGLRQIYYSMNVEVTDKGDVPEGYKVSRKEKRNFPLILESPSPNQTSLYFCASSLLNQGNEKLFFGSGTQLSVL.